This T cell receptor beta chain is drawn from a study of T cell repertoires in cytomegalovirus infection. Using its own MiXCR run on the reads, TCRdb lists one record per CDR3 protein. The repertoire consists of approximately 500,000 distinct CDR3 sequences, with more than 15% occurring once and the leading ten covering 24%. This clonotype was picked up many times. Deletions cut 4 bases from V and 5 bases from J, with 18 bases between. Germline V CDR1 and CDR2: LGHNT, FRNRAP. The CDR3 has 16 amino acids. The chain carries TRBV12-5 and TRBJ2-1, with a tentative D call TRBD2 (6 bases). The receptor comes from a human donor in good health (CMV status not recorded). Some clones in this sample may be carry-over from other donors' samples. The sequencing input was CD8+ T cells from PBMCs. CDR3 nucleotides: TGTGCTAGTGGTTCCCCCCTCAGGCGGGATGACAATGAGCAGTTCTTC. This encodes CASGSPLRRDDNEQFF.